Each of the 26 T cell receptor beta chains below was sequenced from the same sample in a study of graft-versus-host responses after intestinal transplantation. The method was immunoSEQ multiplex PCR; TCRdb's version includes in-frame clones alone and lacks a portion of them. The repertoire holds tens of thousands of clones, with 94% as singletons. No cognate antigen is known for these TCRs. Material: unstimulated CD4+ T cells sorted from spleen or lymph node cells, obtained before transplant. Receptor source: a human donor who was the organ donor for an intestinal transplant.

This clone was picked up one time. The V gene is TRBV2, the J gene TRBJ1-6; D is unresolved. V lost 6 bases and J lost 7, with 13 bases in between. The CDR3 totals 14 residues. In germline, CDR1 is SNHLY, CDR2 FYNNEI. This CDR3 reads CASRLEAMNSPLHF. CDR3 in DNA: TGTGCCAGCAGGTTGGAAGCGATGAATTCACCCCTCCACTTT.

The V gene is TRBV7-9, the J gene TRBJ2-1; 11 bases map to TRBD2. From germline, CDR1 is SEHNR and CDR2 FQNEAQ (reference sequence). This CDR3 region has 16 residues. Trimming took 3 bases from V and 2 from J; bases not matched to a gene: 3. CDR3 loop: CASSFPTSGAYNEQFF. CDR3 bases: TGTGCCAGCAGCTTCCCGACTAGCGGGGCCTACAATGAGCAGTTCTTC.

The chain combines TRBV29-1 with TRBJ2-3; D unresolved. This CDR3 region has 15 residues. Trimming shortened V by 5 bases and J by 6 bases, and 21 bases separated the two germline ends. The V gene's germline CDR1 is SQVTM and CDR2 ANQGSEA. The CDR3 nucleotides are TGCAGCGTTACTCCGCCGGGCCCTTCGGTCGATACGCAGTATTTT. Translation: CSVTPPGPSVDTQYF.

The chain carries TRBV7-2 and TRBJ2-6; possible D gene TRBD1, 6 bases. The CDR3 contains 17 residues. Trimming stripped 3 bases from V and 4 bases from J, with 16 bases between. Looked up from germline, CDR1 is SGHTA and CDR2 is FQGNSA. The CDR3 DNA reads TGTGCCAGCAGCTTTAAGCAGGGGTCCAGGGGGGCCAACGTCCTGACTTTC. Protein: CASSFKQGSRGANVLTF.

V gene TRBV30 combines with J gene TRBJ2-6; D is possibly TRBD1 or TRBD2 (5 bases each). The V end was cut by 4 bases, the J end by 0 bases, with 13 bases between. This CDR3 has 16 amino acids. Germline CDR1 reads GTSNPN; CDR2 reads SVGIG (reference sequence). The CDR3 DNA follows: TGTGCCTGGAAATGGGCAGGGACCTCTGGGGCCAACGTCCTGACTTTC. Translated, it gives CAWKWAGTSGANVLTF. Full variable domain (missing parts from reference TRBV30 and TRBJ2-6): SQTIHQWPATLVQPVGSPLSLECTVEGTSNPNLYWYRQAAGRGLQLLFYSVGIGQISSEVPQNLSASRPQDRQFILSSKKLLLSDSGFYLCAWKWAGTSGANVLTFGAGSRLTVL.

This clone was counted a single time. This rearrangement joins TRBV7-9 to TRBJ2-3, with TRBD2 matching over 9 bases. With V trimmed by 5 bases and J by 2 bases, 5 bases remained unmatched. Germline V gene lookup returns CDR1 SEHNR and CDR2 FQNEAQ (reference sequence). The CDR3 extends over 15 amino acids. CDR3 bases: TGTGCCAGCAGCCCTGGGACTAGCCTCACAGATACGCAGTATTTT. Its protein product is CASSPGTSLTDTQYF. Combining the CDR3 with reference TRBV7-9 and TRBJ2-3 gives the whole variable domain DTGVSQNPRHKITKRGQNVTFRCDPISEHNRLYWYRQTLGQGPEFLTYFQNEAQLEKSRLLSDRFSAERPKGSFSTLEIQRTEQGDSAMYLCASSPGTSLTDTQYFGPGTRLTVL.

This chain joins TRBV18 and TRBJ2-7; 7 bases match TRBD1. CDR3 length: 14 residues. The germline V gene encodes CDR1 KGHSH and CDR2 LQKENI. Losses at the gene ends were 5 bases for V and 2 bases for J; bases not matched to a gene: 6. The CDR3 is CASSILTGAYEQYF. CDR3 sequence (DNA): TGTGCCAGCTCAATACTAACAGGGGCCTACGAGCAGTACTTC. The variable domain in full, completed from reference TRBV18 and TRBJ2-7, reads NAGVMQNPRHLVRRRGQEARLRCSPMKGHSHVYWYRQLPEEGLKFMVYLQKENIIDESGMPKERFSAEFPKEGPSILRIQQVVRGDSAAYFCASSILTGAYEQYFGPGTRLTVT.

The chain links TRBV5-6 to TRBJ1-3, with 8 bases matching TRBD1. The J segment lost 8 bases and the V segment lost 6 bases, leaving 7 bases of the junction unmatched. CDR1 and CDR2 (germline): SGHDT, YYEEEE. This CDR3 contains 13 residues. The chain's CDR3 is CASIRQGQDTIYF. The CDR3 DNA sequence: TGTGCCAGCATCCGACAGGGGCAGGACACCATATATTTT.

The V and J genes are TRBV30 and TRBJ2-5; 9 bases fit TRBD1. The CDR3 totals 14 residues. J was trimmed by 6 bases and V by 2 bases; bases with no gene match: 7. Germline CDR1 and CDR2: GTSNPN and SVGIG (reference sequence). CDR3 DNA sequence: TGTGCCTGGAGTCCCCTAAACAGGGGGCAGACCCAGTACTTC. Residues: CAWSPLNRGQTQYF.

CDR3 amino acids: CASTLWRGVGSDQPQHF. In nucleotides, the CDR3 is TGTGCCAGCACCCTGTGGAGGGGGGTTGGTAGTGATCAGCCCCAGCATTTT. The gene calls are TRBV7-9 and TRBJ1-5; possibly TRBD1 for D (6 bases). The germline V and J ends were trimmed by 7 bases and 5 bases, with 24 bases remaining between them. The CDR3 is made up of 17 amino acids. CDR1 and CDR2 (germline): SEHNR, FQNEAQ (reference sequence).

The table lists this clone with a count of one. This chain uses TRBV5-1 with TRBJ1-5, with 7 positions matching TRBD1. Germline V gene sequence: CDR1 SGHRS, CDR2 YFSETQ. CDR3 length equals 14 residues. With V trimmed by 0 bases and J by 6 bases, 3 bases remained unmatched. CDR3 in DNA: TGCGCCAGCAGCTTGGGAGGGGGCAGTCAGCCCCAGCATTTT. Translation gives CASSLGGGSQPQHF.

The J gene is TRBJ2-3, the V gene TRBV25-1, with 9 bases that match TRBD1. Germline V lookup: CDR1 MGHDK, CDR2 SYGVNS. The CDR3 is 16 residues long. V shed 4 bases, J shed 2 bases, and the junction held 7 bases outside the gene matches. Here the CDR3 DNA reads TGTGCCAGCAGTGGGGACCGGACAGGGGTCACAGATACGCAGTATTTT. It translates to CASSGDRTGVTDTQYF.

The V gene is TRBV5-1, the J gene TRBJ2-5; a weak D match, TRBD2 (6 bases). Germline lookup yields CDR1 SGHRS and CDR2 YFSETQ. The CDR3 has 13 residues. V was shortened by 4 bases and J by 3 bases, with 10 bases between the two germline ends. The CDR3 nucleotides are TGCGCCAGCAGCCGGGGAGGAGAAGAGACCCAGTACTTC. Translation gives CASSRGGEETQYF.

The chain has TRBV11-1 and TRBJ2-7, with TRBD1 matching over 8 bases. Germline CDR1 SGHAT, CDR2 FQDESV (reference sequence). This CDR3 spans 13 amino acids. The trim removed 5 bases at V and 2 bases at J, leaving 2 bases unmatched. The CDR3 DNA reads TGTGCCAGCAGCCCCAGGGGGCCCTACGAGCAGTACTTC. Translation gives CASSPRGPYEQYF.

The J gene is TRBJ1-5, the V gene TRBV5-4; D gene uncertain. V shed 0 bases and J shed 9 bases, with 7 bases lying between them. The CDR3 totals 12 residues. Germline V lookup: CDR1 SGHNT, CDR2 YYREEE (reference sequence). In DNA, the CDR3 is TGTGCCAGCAGCTTGGAGAAGGGGCCCCAGCATTTT. Translation: CASSLEKGPQHF.

V and J are TRBV2 and TRBJ2-3; D may correspond to TRBD1 or TRBD2 (6 bases each). The length of the CDR3 is 16 residues. Germline lookup yields CDR1 SNHLY and CDR2 FYNNEI. Trimming took 5 bases from V and 2 from J, leaving 17 bases between them. The CDR3 sequence: CASSRGALVATDTQYF. The CDR3 DNA reads as TGTGCCAGCAGTAGGGGGGCCCTCGTTGCCACAGATACGCAGTATTTT.

The V call is TRBV14, the J call TRBJ2-7; 8 bases align to TRBD1. The CDR3 has 14 residues. V shed 3 bases, J shed 4 bases, and the junction held 5 bases outside the gene matches. Germline V gene data show CDR1 as SGHDN and CDR2 as FVKESK. The CDR3 loop reads CASSQDRVRYEQYF. The CDR3 nucleotides read TGTGCCAGCAGCCAGGACAGGGTGAGATACGAGCAGTACTTC.

The chain couples TRBV14 to TRBJ2-5; D is ambiguous. This CDR3 contains 13 residues. Trimming left V 0 bases short and J 4 bases short, with 6 bases between. The germline CDR1 and CDR2 sequences are SGHDN and FVKESK. The CDR3 coding sequence is TGTGCCAGCAGCCAAGATTTAGGAGAGACCCAGTACTTC. As protein: CASSQDLGETQYF.

This chain links TRBV27 with TRBJ1-1; D unresolved. Germline values: CDR1 MNHEY, CDR2 SMNVEV (reference sequence). The CDR3 covers 15 residues. Trimming shortened V by 5 bases and J by 5 bases, and 18 bases separated the two germline ends. The DNA for the CDR3 is TGTGCCAGCAGTCCCACCGACCCTTGGAGGACTGAAGCTTTCTTT. Its translation: CASSPTDPWRTEAFF.

V gene TRBV5-6 combines with J gene TRBJ2-7; 8 bases are shared with TRBD2. J lost 1 base, V lost 1 base, and 7 bases had no gene match. The CDR3 runs 16 residues. Germline V gene sequence: CDR1 SGHDT, CDR2 YYEEEE. CDR3 sequence reads: CASSLWGGGLSYEQYF. In DNA form, the CDR3 reads TGTGCCAGCAGCTTGTGGGGCGGGGGGCTTTCCTACGAGCAGTACTTC.

This clone has a single count. The J gene is TRBJ2-2, the V gene TRBV19, with D unresolved. The CDR3 runs to 15 residues. Germline lookup yields CDR1 LNHDA and CDR2 SQIVND (reference sequence). Trimming removed 2 bases at V and 2 bases at J, with 9 bases between. In DNA form, the CDR3 reads TGTGCCAGTAGTATACAAACTCTCAACACCGGGGAGCTGTTTTTT. This codes for CASSIQTLNTGELFF.

The V gene is TRBV6-6, the J gene TRBJ1-4, with unresolved D. Trimming shortened V by 2 bases and J by 8 bases, and 12 bases separated the two germline ends. Germline CDR1 reads MNHNY; CDR2 reads SVGAGI (reference sequence). This CDR3 is built from 14 residues. CDR3 amino acids: CASSYRELSEKLFF. The DNA of the CDR3 is TGTGCCAGCAGTTACAGGGAGTTAAGCGAAAAACTGTTTTTT.

J is TRBJ1-2 and V is TRBV9; no clear D gene. The V gene lost 4 bases and the J gene lost 2 bases, with 15 bases spanning the gap. The CDR3 is made up of 15 amino acids. Germline loops: CDR1 SGDLS, CDR2 YYNGEE. CDR3 loop: CASSTSKEYNYGYTF. The DNA of the CDR3 is TGTGCCAGCAGCACAAGCAAGGAGTACAACTATGGCTACACCTTC.

The CDR3 DNA is TGCGCCAGCAGCTTTTATGGGGGCGGCGAGCAGTACTTC. Residues: CASSFYGGGEQYF. The chain employs TRBV5-1 and TRBJ2-7, with D possibly TRBD1 on 6 matching bases. The germline CDR1 and CDR2 sequences are SGHRS and YFSETQ. This CDR3 is 13 amino acids long. V was clipped by 2 bases and J by 6 bases, with 12 bases between them.

V usage is TRBV4-1 and J usage is TRBJ2-1; no firm D call. The CDR3 runs 13 residues. CDR1 is MGHRA and CDR2 is YSYEKL in the germline V gene. V lost 2 bases, J lost 4 bases, and 6 bases lay in between. The CDR3 loop is CASSQRQYNEQFF. CDR3 coding DNA: TGCGCCAGCAGCCAAAGGCAGTACAATGAGCAGTTCTTC.

This chain links TRBV10-3 with TRBJ1-1; TRBD1 matches at 9 bases. Germline CDR1 reads ENHRY; CDR2 reads SYGVKD. The J segment lost 4 bases and the V segment lost 6 bases, leaving 6 bases of the junction unmatched. The CDR3 covers 14 residues. This CDR3 is CAISPQGASTEAFF. CDR3 in DNA: TGTGCCATCAGCCCACAGGGGGCCAGCACTGAAGCTTTCTTT.